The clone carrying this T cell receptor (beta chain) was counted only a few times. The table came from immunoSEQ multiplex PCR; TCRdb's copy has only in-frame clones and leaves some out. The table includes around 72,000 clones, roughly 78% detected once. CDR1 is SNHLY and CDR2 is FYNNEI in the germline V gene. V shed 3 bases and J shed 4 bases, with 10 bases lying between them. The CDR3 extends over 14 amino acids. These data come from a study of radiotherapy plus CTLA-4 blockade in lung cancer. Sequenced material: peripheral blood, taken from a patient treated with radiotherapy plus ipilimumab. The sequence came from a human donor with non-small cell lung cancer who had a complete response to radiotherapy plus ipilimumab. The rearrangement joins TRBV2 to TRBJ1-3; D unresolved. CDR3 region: CASSEGSSGNTIYF. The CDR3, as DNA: TGTGCCAGCAGTGAGGGGTCGTCCGGAAACACCATATATTTT.